These T cell receptor beta chains were read from a single sample in a study of T cells in Graves' hyperthyroidism and ophthalmopathy. TCRdb recomputed calls from the multiplex PCR reads with MiXCR, one row per CDR3 protein. The table lists roughly 96,000 distinct CDR3 sequences, around 50% of them singletons. Sequencing used blood. The receptors stem from a woman between 40 and 55 years old with Graves' hyperthyroidism. Each CDR3 is given with its conserved first and last residue. The D gene is left open where the match is weak. Rows give clone size only sometimes, using once, few, many, or a class for an expanded clone.

v_call,j_call,clone_size,d_call,cdr3_aa,cdr3_nt
TRBV25-1,TRBJ1-2,-,-,CASRELNVLGYTF,TGTGCCAGCAGAGAGTTGAATGTTCTCGGCTACACCTTC
TRBV2,TRBJ1-2,many,-,CASSEFSGTYGLGYTF,TGTGCCAGCAGTGAATTTTCGGGGACTTACGGCCTTGGCTACACCTTC
TRBV6-5,TRBJ1-1,many,-,CARVVGTSKGAFF,TGTGCCAGAGTCGTAGGGACAAGCAAAGGAGCTTTCTTT
TRBV6-5,TRBJ1-3,-,-,CASSYSGRYTIYF,TGTGCCAGCAGTTACTCGGGCAGATACACCATATATTTT
TRBV7-8,TRBJ2-7,-,-,CASSQDPGRGLYEQYF,TGTGCCAGCAGCCAAGACCCAGGGCGGGGACTCTACGAGCAGTACTTC
TRBV29-1,TRBJ2-1,once,-,CSVTHGVDQSYNEQFF,TGCAGCGTCACCCATGGCGTAGATCAATCCTACAATGAGCAGTTCTTC
TRBV7-8,TRBJ2-3,medium-sized,TRBD1,CASSFPGTGSTDTQYF,TGTGCCAGCAGCTTCCCCGGGACAGGGAGCACAGATACGCAGTATTTT
TRBV29-1,TRBJ2-7,few,TRBD2,CSVTSGGLYEQYF,TGCAGCGTTACTAGCGGGGGTCTCTACGAGCAGTACTTC
TRBV2,TRBJ1-1,many,-,CASSEALERAFF,TGTGCCAGCAGTGAAGCTCTTGAGAGAGCTTTCTTT
TRBV7-9,TRBJ1-2,once,-,CASSSPAGGGYTF,TGTGCCAGCAGCTCCCCCGCAGGAGGAGGCTACACCTTC
TRBV2,TRBJ1-2,many,-,CASSIQGQTNYGYTF,TGTGCCAGCAGTATACAGGGCCAGACTAACTATGGCTACACCTTC
TRBV6-5,TRBJ1-1,-,-,CASSYAKGITEAFF,TGTGCCAGCAGTTACGCAAAAGGGATCACTGAAGCTTTCTTT
TRBV7-2,TRBJ2-7,few,TRBD1,CASSSARTGGTEQYF,TGTGCCAGCAGTTCAGCCCGGACAGGGGGCACCGAGCAGTACTTC
TRBV15,TRBJ1-2,-,-,CATSSGDNYGYTF,TGTGCCACCTCCAGCGGGGACAACTATGGCTACACCTTC
TRBV5-1,TRBJ1-2,-,TRBD1,CASRFTGGVGYTF,TGTGCCAGCAGGTTTACAGGGGGCGTTGGCTACACCTTC
TRBV7-2,TRBJ2-5,once,TRBD1,CASSQGQGRETQYF,TGCGCCAGCAGCCAAGGACAGGGGCGAGAGACCCAGTACTTC
TRBV4-2,TRBJ1-1,-,TRBD1,CASSGGDRVAFF,TGTGCCAGCAGCGGTGGGGACAGGGTGGCTTTCTTT
TRBV6-6,TRBJ2-5,-,TRBD2,CARTGLAGAQYF,TGTGCCAGAACCGGACTAGCGGGAGCCCAGTACTTC
TRBV6-4,TRBJ2-3,-,-,CASSDSATTSTDTQYF,TGTGCCAGCAGTGACTCGGCGACAACGAGCACAGATACGCAGTATTTT
TRBV5-1,TRBJ2-3,-,TRBD2,CASSWGTSGTAGDTQYF,TGCGCCAGCAGCTGGGGGACTAGCGGGACGGCTGGGGATACGCAGTATTTT
TRBV15,TRBJ1-2,-,-,CATSRERANYGYTF,TGTGCCACCAGCAGAGAGAGGGCTAACTATGGCTACACCTTC
TRBV7-8,TRBJ1-1,-,TRBD1,CASSLGGTAEAFF,TGTGCCAGCAGCTTAGGAGGGACAGCTGAAGCTTTCTTT
TRBV20-1,TRBJ1-1,-,-,CSARRGAFF,TGCAGTGCCAGGCGTGGGGCTTTCTTT
TRBV20-1,TRBJ2-7,-,TRBD2,CSAGGVLGEQYF,TGCAGTGCTGGGGGGGTTTTAGGGGAGCAGTACTTC
TRBV2,TRBJ1-5,-,TRBD1,CASSEGQGESQPQHF,TGTGCCAGCAGTGAGGGACAGGGAGAAAGTCAGCCCCAGCATTTT
TRBV20-1,TRBJ1-5,-,-,CSAEEGESQPQHF,TGCAGTGCCGAAGAGGGGGAAAGCCAGCCCCAGCATTTT
TRBV29-1,TRBJ2-7,-,TRBD1,CSVLTRDRAYEQYF,TGCAGCGTTCTTACCCGGGACAGGGCCTACGAGCAGTACTTC
TRBV7-1,TRBJ2-7,-,-,CASSSDRTLEQYF,TGTGCCAGCAGCTCAGACAGGACTCTCGAGCAGTACTTC
TRBV25-1,TRBJ1-1,-,-,CAAGEAFF,TGTGCCGCTGGGGAAGCTTTCTTT
TRBV19,TRBJ1-1,many,-,CASSIGQANTEAFF,TGTGCCAGTAGTATAGGCCAGGCGAACACTGAAGCTTTCTTT
TRBV2,TRBJ2-7,many,-,CASSERRGNYEQYF,TGTGCCAGCAGTGAAAGGAGGGGGAACTACGAGCAGTACTTC
TRBV20-1,TRBJ1-1,many,TRBD1,CSARDPGQLNTEAFF,TGCAGTGCTAGAGACCCGGGACAGTTGAACACTGAAGCTTTCTTT
TRBV2,TRBJ2-7,many,-,CASSGAERAYEQYF,TGTGCCAGCAGTGGGGCAGAGAGGGCCTACGAGCAGTACTTC
TRBV5-6,TRBJ2-5,many,TRBD2,CASTPGLAGNQETQYF,TGTGCCAGCACCCCGGGACTAGCGGGGAACCAAGAGACCCAGTACTTC
TRBV5-1,TRBJ1-2,many,-,CASSLDPNYGYTF,TGCGCCAGCAGTTTGGACCCTAACTATGGCTACACCTTC
TRBV5-4,TRBJ1-2,-,TRBD1,CASSPSGTGAGGYTF,TGTGCCAGCAGCCCTAGCGGGACAGGGGCGGGTGGCTACACCTTC
TRBV13,TRBJ1-1,medium-sized,-,CASSLRGSSNTEAFF,TGTGCCAGCAGCCTGCGGGGGTCCTCGAACACTGAAGCTTTCTTT
TRBV7-2,TRBJ2-7,-,TRBD2,CASSQTSGREQYF,TGTGCCAGCAGCCAGACTAGCGGTCGCGAGCAGTACTTC
TRBV7-9,TRBJ2-7,-,TRBD1,CASSKDRVRGDEQYF,TGTGCCAGCAGCAAGGACAGGGTGAGGGGTGACGAGCAGTACTTC
TRBV10-3,TRBJ2-3,once,TRBD2,CAIRTSGRMWSTDTQYF,TGTGCCATCAGGACTAGCGGGAGGATGTGGAGCACAGATACGCAGTATTTT
TRBV2,TRBJ2-7,-,TRBD1,CASSEVGQGFDEQYF,TGTGCCAGCAGTGAAGTGGGACAGGGATTCGACGAGCAGTACTTC
TRBV29-1,TRBJ2-2,once,-,CSVEGGTDNTGELFF,TGCAGCGTCGAAGGGGGGACAGACAACACCGGGGAGCTGTTTTTT
TRBV14,TRBJ2-5,-,TRBD2,CASSPIRTSGRETQHF,TGTGCCAGCAGCCCGATCCGGACTAGCGGGAGAGAGACCCAGCACTTC
TRBV10-3,TRBJ2-7,-,TRBD1,CAISAGQGGSYEQYF,TGTGCCATCAGTGCGGGACAGGGAGGGTCCTACGAGCAGTACTTC
TRBV4-3,TRBJ1-4,-,-,CASSQDLMAPRHEELFF,TGCGCCAGCAGCCAAGATCTTATGGCACCCAGGCATGAAGAACTGTTTTTT
TRBV16,TRBJ2-7,many,TRBD2,CASSQPGLPFEQYF,TGTGCCAGCAGCCAGCCGGGACTACCCTTCGAGCAGTACTTC
TRBV7-2,TRBJ1-1,-,-,CASSLEGEFKAFF,TGTGCCAGCAGCTTAGAGGGGGAATTTAAAGCTTTCTTT
TRBV10-3,TRBJ2-7,-,TRBD2,CAIGQAGNEQYF,TGTGCCATCGGGCAAGCGGGGAACGAGCAGTACTTC
TRBV2,TRBJ1-6,-,-,CVSMSGDLSPLHF,TGCGTCAGCATGTCCGGGGATTTATCACCCCTCCACTTT
TRBV7-8,TRBJ2-5,-,-,CASSNNGAETQYF,TGTGCCAGCAGCAACAACGGGGCGGAGACCCAGTACTTC
TRBV6-6,TRBJ2-5,many,-,CASSYGGTLETQYF,TGTGCCAGCAGTTACGGAGGGACGTTGGAGACCCAGTACTTC
TRBV20-1,TRBJ2-7,many,-,CSAKDPLRSAYEQYF,TGCAGTGCTAAGGATCCCCTCCGTTCTGCCTACGAGCAGTACTTC
TRBV9,TRBJ2-5,once,TRBD2,CASRRLGLAGVRETQYF,TGTGCCAGCAGACGCCTCGGACTAGCGGGAGTCAGGGAGACCCAGTACTTC
TRBV28,TRBJ1-5,-,TRBD1,CASSLDRAYETQHF,TGTGCCAGCAGTTTGGACAGGGCGTATGAGACCCAGCATTTT
TRBV7-9,TRBJ2-2,many,-,CASRRAGAGELFF,TGTGCCAGCAGGCGGGCAGGGGCCGGGGAGCTGTTTTTT
TRBV7-2,TRBJ2-7,few,TRBD1,CASSPPDRGLYEQYF,TGTGCCAGCAGTCCCCCGGACAGGGGTCTCTACGAGCAGTACTTC
TRBV20-1,TRBJ1-3,many,TRBD1,CSARHRGLGNTIYF,TGCAGTGCTAGACACAGGGGGCTTGGAAACACCATATATTTT
TRBV20-1,TRBJ2-7,many,TRBD1,CSAKGQGVVHEQYF,TGCAGTGCTAAAGGACAGGGGGTCGTCCACGAGCAGTACTTC
TRBV6-2/TRBV6-3,TRBJ1-2,once,-,CASGYSVAENYGYTF,TGTGCCAGCGGTTACTCGGTGGCGGAGAACTATGGCTACACCTTC
TRBV2,TRBJ1-3,-,-,CATRQGRNSGNTIYF,TGTGCCACCCGGCAAGGACGGAACTCTGGAAACACCATATATTTT